This T cell receptor beta chain emerged from a study of blood T cells in healthy people across ages. The CDR3 is made up of 14 amino acids. CDR1 is ENHRY, CDR2 SYGVKD, per germline. Trimming cost V 0 bases and J 2 bases, with 7 bases left between them. The authors ran a second PCR of roughly 6 to 12 cycles using a sample-barcoded 5' primer and a J-beta primer mix. TCRdb redid the calling of the 5' RACE reads with MiXCR, one entry per CDR3 protein. Seen here are 1.5 million to 2 million distinct CDR3 sequences, 28% observed once, and the top ten hold roughly 8.2%. The sequenced sample was blood. The source is a woman aged 30 to 39 in good health. The chain employs TRBV10-3 and TRBJ1-1; D is uncertain. The CDR3 DNA reads as TGTGCCATCAGTGAGTCGCACAGTAACACTGAAGCTTTCTTT. It is translated as CAISESHSNTEAFF.